The 15 T cell receptor beta chains below all came from one sample that was sequenced in a study of cytomegalovirus exposure and HLA in healthy donors. 13 Jbeta primers and 60 Vbeta primers were used for the PCR. Profiling relied on immunoSEQ multiplex PCR, and the TCRdb table lists in-frame clones only, not all of them. The table has a few hundred thousand clones, more than 80% seen once. The specimen sequenced was PBMCs. These receptors were collected from a young man in good health and CMV-seronegative.

The rearrangement joins TRBV4-1 to TRBJ2-5, with 10 nucleotides matching TRBD1. Per the germline V gene, CDR1 is MGHRA and CDR2 is YSYEKL. After removal of 0 bases from V and 1 base from J, the junction contained 8 bases not matched to a gene. This CDR3 spans 18 amino acids. The CDR3: CASSQDLRTGGGQETQYF. CDR3 nucleotide sequence: TGCGCCAGCAGCCAAGATCTGAGGACAGGGGGAGGCCAAGAGACCCAGTACTTC.

This chain uses TRBV5-4 with TRBJ2-3, with D perhaps TRBD2 (5 bases). This CDR3 spans 14 amino acids. Trimming pared 3 bases from V and 2 bases from J, leaving 10 bases between. Germline assignment: CDR1 SGHNT and CDR2 YYREEE (reference sequence). The CDR3 coding sequence is TGTGCCAGCAGCTACGCTCTAGCCACAGATACGCAGTATTTT. Protein: CASSYALATDTQYF.

This chain links TRBV2 with TRBJ2-5; 10 bases agree with TRBD2. With 7 bases clipped from V and 5 bases from J, the junction kept 4 bases outside the gene matches. The CDR3 loop spans 13 amino acids. Germline loops: CDR1 SNHLY, CDR2 FYNNEI. CDR3 DNA sequence: TGTGCCAGCATAGGACTAGCGGAGGAGACCCAGTACTTC. Its translation is CASIGLAEETQYF.

V gene TRBV28 combines with J gene TRBJ1-5; D not resolved. Germline V gene lookup returns CDR1 MDHEN and CDR2 SYDVKM. Trimming removed 6 bases from V and 2 bases from J, with 11 bases in between. The CDR3 is 14 residues long. This CDR3 is CASSPGRGNQPQHF. The CDR3 region has the DNA TGTGCCAGCAGCCCTGGGCGGGGCAATCAGCCCCAGCATTTT.

The rearrangement joins TRBV5-5 to TRBJ2-7, with 8 bases lining up with TRBD2. From germline, CDR1 is SGHKS and CDR2 YYEKEE (reference sequence). V shed 4 bases, J shed 3 bases, and the junction held 12 bases outside the gene matches. This CDR3 has 16 amino acids. The CDR3 region is CASSPGGNRARYEQYF. The CDR3 DNA is TGTGCCAGCAGCCCGGGAGGGAACAGGGCTCGCTACGAGCAGTACTTC. Looking up the rest from reference TRBV5-5 and TRBJ2-7 gives the full variable domain: DAGVTQSPTHLIKTRGQQVTLRCSPISGHKSVSWYQQVLGQGPQFIFQYYEKEERGRGNFPDRFSARQFPNYSSELNVNALLLGDSALYLCASSPGGNRARYEQYFGPGTRLTVT.

J is TRBJ1-1 and V is TRBV28; D is uncertain. V lost 8 bases to trimming and J lost 1 base, with 5 bases between them. Germline values: CDR1 MDHEN, CDR2 SYDVKM. The CDR3 is made up of 11 amino acids. Written as DNA, the CDR3 is TGTGCCAGCGAGGAGAACACTGAAGCTTTCTTT. Translation: CASEENTEAFF.

This chain uses TRBV27 with TRBJ2-3, with 10 bases aligning to TRBD2. The CDR3 sequence is 16 residues long. V dropped 5 bases and J dropped 8; count of bases not matched to a gene: 13. Germline CDR1 and CDR2: MNHEY and SMNVEV (reference sequence). The CDR3 DNA reads TGTGCCAGCAGTACGCACTCCAGCGGGGGGGCCCCTACGCAGTATTTT. Amino acid sequence: CASSTHSSGGAPTQYF.

This chain uses TRBV5-1 with TRBJ2-5; TRBD1 matches 11 bases. Trimming at V came to 4 bases and at J to 5 bases, leaving 4 bases not matched to a gene. Looked up from germline, CDR1 is SGHRS and CDR2 is YFSETQ. The CDR3 is made up of 14 amino acids. The CDR3 reads CASSLGQGGETQYF. CDR3 in DNA: TGCGCCAGCAGCCTGGGACAGGGGGGCGAGACCCAGTACTTC.

The chain recombines TRBV13 with TRBJ1-1; 11 bases fit TRBD1. Germline V gives CDR1 PRHDT, CDR2 FYEKMQ (reference sequence). This CDR3 is 13 amino acids long. V trimming: 6 bases; J trimming: 8 bases; junction bases outside the gene matches: 5. Here the CDR3 DNA reads TGTGCCAGCAGAGGGGGGACAGGGGGGGAAGCTTTCTTT. Its translation: CASRGGTGGEAFF.

The rearrangement joins TRBV28 to TRBJ1-1, with D possibly matching TRBD1 (5 bases). V lost 1 base and J 5 bases, leaving 8 bases between the germline ends. The CDR3 loop spans 13 amino acids. CDR1 and CDR2 (germline): MDHEN, SYDVKM. The CDR3 DNA reads TGTGCCAGCAGTTTATTGGGGGGGACTGAAGCTTTCTTT. Translation gives CASSLLGGTEAFF.

The V gene is TRBV7-9, the J gene TRBJ2-7; 14 bases are shared with TRBD2. CDR1 is SEHNR, CDR2 FQNEAQ, per germline (reference sequence). With V trimmed by 4 bases and J by 3 bases, 5 bases remained unmatched. The CDR3 is 16 amino acids. DNA for the CDR3: TGTGCCAGCAGCTCCCCGGGACTAGCGGGGGTCTACGAGCAGTACTTC. This gives the protein CASSSPGLAGVYEQYF.

V usage is TRBV7-9 and J usage is TRBJ2-7; no definite D call. CDR3 length: 13 amino acids. Germline CDR1 SEHNR, CDR2 FQNEAQ (reference sequence). V gave up 5 bases and J gave up 2 bases, with 10 bases separating them. Written as DNA, the CDR3 is TGTGCCAGCAGCCCGTACTCAACCTACGAGCAGTACTTC. It encodes CASSPYSTYEQYF.

This clone showed up just once. This rearrangement joins TRBV5-6 to TRBJ2-1, with 7 positions matching TRBD2. Trimming removed 0 bases from V and 7 bases from J; junction bases left unmatched: 10. In germline, CDR1 is SGHDT, CDR2 YYEEEE. The CDR3 is 16 residues long. CDR3 amino acids: CASSLAPAGTSNEQFF. The CDR3 bases are TGTGCCAGCAGCTTGGCACCAGCGGGGACCTCGAATGAGCAGTTCTTC.

V usage is TRBV14 and J usage is TRBJ1-1; 10 bases agree with TRBD1. Germline-derived CDR1 and CDR2 are SGHDN and FVKESK. The V and J ends lost 1 base and 5 bases, in that order; junction bases with no gene match: 22. This CDR3 spans 21 amino acids. CDR3 sequence (DNA): TGTGCCAGCAGCCAAGGGTGGCGGGAGCAGGACAGGGGGTTTTATACAACTGAAGCTTTCTTT. Amino acid sequence: CASSQGWREQDRGFYTTEAFF.

The CDR3 loop is CASSLAGWRGDQETQYF. In nucleotides, the CDR3 is TGTGCCAGCAGCTTAGCCGGGTGGCGGGGAGATCAAGAGACCCAGTACTTC. The gene calls are TRBV7-9 and TRBJ2-5; D may be TRBD2 (6 bases). V lost 0 bases and J 2 bases, leaving 16 bases between the germline ends. The germline V gene encodes CDR1 SEHNR and CDR2 FQNEAQ (reference sequence). The CDR3 covers 17 residues.